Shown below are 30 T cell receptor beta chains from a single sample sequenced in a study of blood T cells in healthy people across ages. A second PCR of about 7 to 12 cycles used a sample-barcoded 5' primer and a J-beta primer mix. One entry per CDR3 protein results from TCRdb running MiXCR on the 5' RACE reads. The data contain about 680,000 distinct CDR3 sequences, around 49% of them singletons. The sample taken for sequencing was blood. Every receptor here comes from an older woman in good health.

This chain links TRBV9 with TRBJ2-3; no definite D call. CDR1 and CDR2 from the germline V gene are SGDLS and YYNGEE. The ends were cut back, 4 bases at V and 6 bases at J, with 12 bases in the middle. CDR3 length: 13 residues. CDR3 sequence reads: CASSIDTRDTQYF. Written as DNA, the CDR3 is TGTGCCAGCAGCATAGACACCCGTGATACGCAGTATTTT.

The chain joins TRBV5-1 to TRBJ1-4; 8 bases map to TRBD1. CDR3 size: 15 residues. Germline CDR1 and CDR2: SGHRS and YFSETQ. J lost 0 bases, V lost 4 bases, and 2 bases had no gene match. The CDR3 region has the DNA TGCGCCAGCAGCCGGACAGGGACAACTAATGAAAAACTGTTTTTT. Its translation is CASSRTGTTNEKLFF.

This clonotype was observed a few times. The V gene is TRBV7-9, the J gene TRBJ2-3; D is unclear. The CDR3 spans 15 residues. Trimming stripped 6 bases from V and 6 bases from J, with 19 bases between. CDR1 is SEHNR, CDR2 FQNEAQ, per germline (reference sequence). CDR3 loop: CASSQGVMRSDTQYF. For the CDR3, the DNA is TGTGCCAGCAGTCAAGGAGTTATGAGGTCGGATACGCAGTATTTT.

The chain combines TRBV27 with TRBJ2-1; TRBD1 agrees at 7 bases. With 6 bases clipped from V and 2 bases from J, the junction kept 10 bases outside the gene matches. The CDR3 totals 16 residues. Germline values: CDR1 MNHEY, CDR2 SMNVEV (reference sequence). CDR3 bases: TGTGCCAGCAGGATTCGAAGACAGGGACCCTACAATGAGCAGTTCTTC. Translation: CASRIRRQGPYNEQFF.

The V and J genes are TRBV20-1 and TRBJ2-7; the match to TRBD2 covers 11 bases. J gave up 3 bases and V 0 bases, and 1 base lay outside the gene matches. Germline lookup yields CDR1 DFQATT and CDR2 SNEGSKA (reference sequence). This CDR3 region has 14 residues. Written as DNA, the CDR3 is TGCAGTGCTAGAGATAGCGGGAGGGTCTACGAGCAGTACTTC. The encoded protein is CSARDSGRVYEQYF.

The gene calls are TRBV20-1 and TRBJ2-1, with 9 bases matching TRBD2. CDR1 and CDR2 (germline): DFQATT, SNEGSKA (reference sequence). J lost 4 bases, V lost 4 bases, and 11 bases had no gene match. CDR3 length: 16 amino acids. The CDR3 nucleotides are TGCAGTGCTACAGCCCTATTAGCGGGAGCATACAATGAGCAGTTCTTC. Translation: CSATALLAGAYNEQFF.

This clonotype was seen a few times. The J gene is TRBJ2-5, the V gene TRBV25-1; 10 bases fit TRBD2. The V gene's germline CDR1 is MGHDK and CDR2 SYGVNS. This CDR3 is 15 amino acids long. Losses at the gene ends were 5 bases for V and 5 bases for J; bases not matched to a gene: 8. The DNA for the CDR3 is TGTGCCAGCAGTCTCAGCGGGAGGGCCGGGGAGACCCAGTACTTC. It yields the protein CASSLSGRAGETQYF. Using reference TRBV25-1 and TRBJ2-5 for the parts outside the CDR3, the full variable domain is EADIYQTPRYLVIGTGKKITLECSQTMGHDKMYWYQQDPGMELHLIHYSYGVNSTEKGDLSSESTVSRIRTEHFPLTLESARPSHTSQYLCASSLSGRAGETQYFGPGTRLLVL.

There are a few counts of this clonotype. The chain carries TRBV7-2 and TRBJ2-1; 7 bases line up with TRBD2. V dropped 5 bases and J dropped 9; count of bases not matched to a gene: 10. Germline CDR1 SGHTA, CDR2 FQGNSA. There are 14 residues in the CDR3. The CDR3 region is CASSLVGGAAEQFF. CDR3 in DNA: TGTGCCAGCAGCCTTGTGGGAGGGGCAGCTGAGCAGTTCTTC.

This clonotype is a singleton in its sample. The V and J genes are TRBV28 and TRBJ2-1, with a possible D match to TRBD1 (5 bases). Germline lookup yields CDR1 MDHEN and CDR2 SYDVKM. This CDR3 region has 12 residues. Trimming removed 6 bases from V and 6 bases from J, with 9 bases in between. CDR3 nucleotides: TGTGCCAGCAGGACAGCATTCAATGAGCAGTTCTTC. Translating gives CASRTAFNEQFF.

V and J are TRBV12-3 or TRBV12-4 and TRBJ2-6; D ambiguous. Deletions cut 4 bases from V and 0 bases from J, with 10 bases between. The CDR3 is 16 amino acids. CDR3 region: CASSSSPLSGANVLTF. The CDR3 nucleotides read TGTGCCAGCAGTTCTAGTCCTCTCTCTGGGGCCAACGTCCTGACTTTC.

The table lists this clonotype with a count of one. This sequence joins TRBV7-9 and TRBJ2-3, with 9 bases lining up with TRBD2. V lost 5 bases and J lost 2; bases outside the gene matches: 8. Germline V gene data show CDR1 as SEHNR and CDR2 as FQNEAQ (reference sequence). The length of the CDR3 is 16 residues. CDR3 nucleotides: TGTGCCAGCAGCGGCGGGGGGGTCGGCTTCACAGATACGCAGTATTTT. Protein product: CASSGGGVGFTDTQYF.

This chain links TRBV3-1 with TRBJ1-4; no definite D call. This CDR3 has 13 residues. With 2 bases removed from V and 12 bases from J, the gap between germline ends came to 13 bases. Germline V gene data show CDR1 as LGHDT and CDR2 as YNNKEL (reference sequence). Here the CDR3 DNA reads TGTGCCAGCAGCCAATTAGCGGGGAGGGAACTGTTTTTT. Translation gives CASSQLAGRELFF.

The CDR3 nucleotides are TGCGCCAGCAGCCAAGATGGGGCTACCCCAACCCCCACCGGGGAGCTGTTTTTT. Translating gives CASSQDGATPTPTGELFF. V usage is TRBV4-3 and J usage is TRBJ2-2, with D perhaps matching TRBD1 (5 bases). CDR3 length: 18 residues. The germline gives CDR1 LGHNA, CDR2 YSLEER. Trimming shortened V by 0 bases and J by 4 bases, and 18 bases separated the two germline ends.

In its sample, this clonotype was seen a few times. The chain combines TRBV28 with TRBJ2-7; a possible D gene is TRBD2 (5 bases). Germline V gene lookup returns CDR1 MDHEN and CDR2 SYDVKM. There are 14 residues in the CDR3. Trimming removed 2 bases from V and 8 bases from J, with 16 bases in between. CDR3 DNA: TGTGCCAGCAGTTTAACCCCGGGGATGGGCCAGCAGTACTTC. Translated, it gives CASSLTPGMGQQYF.

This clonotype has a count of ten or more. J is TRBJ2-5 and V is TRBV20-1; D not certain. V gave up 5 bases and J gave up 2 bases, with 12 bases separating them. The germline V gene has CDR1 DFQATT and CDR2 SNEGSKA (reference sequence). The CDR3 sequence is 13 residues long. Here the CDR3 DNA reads TGCAGTGCTCCCGGGCCTTATCAAGAGACCCAGTACTTC. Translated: CSAPGPYQETQYF.

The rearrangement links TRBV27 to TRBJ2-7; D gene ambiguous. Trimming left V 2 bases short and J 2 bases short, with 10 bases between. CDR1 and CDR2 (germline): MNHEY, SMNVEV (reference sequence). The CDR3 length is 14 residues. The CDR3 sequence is CASSLKAGTYEQYF. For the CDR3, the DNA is TGTGCCAGCAGTTTAAAGGCTGGGACCTACGAGCAGTACTTC.

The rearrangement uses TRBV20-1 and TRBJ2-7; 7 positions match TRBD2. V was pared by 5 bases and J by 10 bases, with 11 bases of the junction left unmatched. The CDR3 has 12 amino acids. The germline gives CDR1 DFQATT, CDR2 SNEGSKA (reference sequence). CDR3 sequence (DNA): TGCAGTGCTGCCGGGACTACCCCGGGACAGTACTTC. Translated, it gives CSAAGTTPGQYF.

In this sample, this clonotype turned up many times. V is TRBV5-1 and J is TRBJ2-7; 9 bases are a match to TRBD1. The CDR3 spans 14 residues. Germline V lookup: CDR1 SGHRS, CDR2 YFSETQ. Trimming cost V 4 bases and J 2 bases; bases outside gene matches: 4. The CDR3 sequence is CASSPRQGAYEQYF. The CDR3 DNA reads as TGCGCCAGCAGCCCAAGACAGGGGGCCTACGAGCAGTACTTC. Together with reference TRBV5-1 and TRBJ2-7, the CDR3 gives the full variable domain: KAGVTQTPRYLIKTRGQQVTLSCSPISGHRSVSWYQQTPGQGLQFLFEYFSETQRNKGNFPGRFSGRQFSNSRSEMNVSTLELGDSALYLCASSPRQGAYEQYFGPGTRLTVT.

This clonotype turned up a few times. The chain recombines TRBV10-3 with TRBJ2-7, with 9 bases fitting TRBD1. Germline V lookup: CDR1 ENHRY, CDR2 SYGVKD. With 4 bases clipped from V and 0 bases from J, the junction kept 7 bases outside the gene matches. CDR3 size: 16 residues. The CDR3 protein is CAISGPGTGRSYEQYF. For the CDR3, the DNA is TGTGCCATCAGTGGACCCGGGACAGGGCGCTCCTACGAGCAGTACTTC.

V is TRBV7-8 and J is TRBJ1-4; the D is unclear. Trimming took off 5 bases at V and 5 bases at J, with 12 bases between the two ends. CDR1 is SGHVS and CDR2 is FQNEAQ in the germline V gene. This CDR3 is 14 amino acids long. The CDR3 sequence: CASSPTSRNEKLFF. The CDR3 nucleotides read TGTGCCAGCAGCCCGACGTCGAGGAATGAAAAACTGTTTTTT.

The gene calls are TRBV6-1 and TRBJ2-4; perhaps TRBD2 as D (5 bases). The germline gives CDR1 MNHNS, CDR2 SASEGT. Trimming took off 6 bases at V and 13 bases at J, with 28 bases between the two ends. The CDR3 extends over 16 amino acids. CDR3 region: CASRKLGRRAADGQYF. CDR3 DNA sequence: TGTGCCAGCAGGAAGTTAGGGAGACGAGCGGCGGACGGGCAGTACTTC.

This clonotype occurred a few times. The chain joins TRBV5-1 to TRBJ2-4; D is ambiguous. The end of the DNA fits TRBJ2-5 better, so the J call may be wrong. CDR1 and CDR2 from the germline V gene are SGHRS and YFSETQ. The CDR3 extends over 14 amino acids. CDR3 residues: CASSLGQSKETQYF. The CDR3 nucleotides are TGCGCCAGCAGCTTGGGTCAATCGAAAGAGACCCAGTACTTC.

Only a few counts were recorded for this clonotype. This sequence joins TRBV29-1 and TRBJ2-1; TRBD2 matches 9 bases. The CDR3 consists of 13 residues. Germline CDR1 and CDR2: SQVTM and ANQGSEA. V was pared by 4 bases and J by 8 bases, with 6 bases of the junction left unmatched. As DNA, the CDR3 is TGCAGCGTTGCTGGCGGGAGGGCCTATGAGCAGTTCTTC. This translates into CSVAGGRAYEQFF.

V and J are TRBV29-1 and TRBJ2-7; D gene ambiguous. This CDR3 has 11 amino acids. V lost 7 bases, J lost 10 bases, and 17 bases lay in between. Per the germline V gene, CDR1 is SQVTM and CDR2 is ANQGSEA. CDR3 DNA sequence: TGCAGCGCCGTCGACCCATTAACCCAGTACTTC. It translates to CSAVDPLTQYF.

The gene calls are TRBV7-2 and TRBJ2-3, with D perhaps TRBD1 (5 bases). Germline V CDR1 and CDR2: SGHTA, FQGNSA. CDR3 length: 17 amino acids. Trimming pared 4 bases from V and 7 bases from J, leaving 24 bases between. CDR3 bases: TGTGCCAGCAGCTCAAACCGGGCCTCTCGTGGGGCAAATACGCAGTATTTT. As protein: CASSSNRASRGANTQYF.

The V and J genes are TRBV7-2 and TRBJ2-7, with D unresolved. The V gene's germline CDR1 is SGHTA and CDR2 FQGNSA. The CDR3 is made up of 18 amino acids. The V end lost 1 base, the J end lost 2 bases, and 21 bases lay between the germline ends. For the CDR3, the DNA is TGTGCCAGCAGCTTAGTGTGGGGAATTAAGGCCTCGCCCTACGAGCAGTACTTC. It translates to CASSLVWGIKASPYEQYF.

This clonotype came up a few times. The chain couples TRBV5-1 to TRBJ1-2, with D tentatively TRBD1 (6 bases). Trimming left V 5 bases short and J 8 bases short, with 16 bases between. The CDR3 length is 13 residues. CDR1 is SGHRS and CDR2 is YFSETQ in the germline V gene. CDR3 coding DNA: TGCGCCAGCAGTTCACAAGAGGGGGACGGCTACACCTTC. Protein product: CASSSQEGDGYTF.

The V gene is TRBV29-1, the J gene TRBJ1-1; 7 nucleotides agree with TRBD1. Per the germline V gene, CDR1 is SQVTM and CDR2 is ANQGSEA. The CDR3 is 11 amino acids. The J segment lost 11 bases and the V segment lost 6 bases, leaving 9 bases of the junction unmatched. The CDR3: CSVGTAPGAFF. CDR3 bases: TGCAGCGTCGGGACAGCGCCGGGCGCTTTCTTT.

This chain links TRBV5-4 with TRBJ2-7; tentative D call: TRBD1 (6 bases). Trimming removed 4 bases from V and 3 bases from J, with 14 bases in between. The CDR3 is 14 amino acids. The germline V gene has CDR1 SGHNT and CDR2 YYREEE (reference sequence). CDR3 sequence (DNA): TGTGCCAGCAGCCGGATTACAGGGAACTACGAGCAGTACTTC. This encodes CASSRITGNYEQYF.

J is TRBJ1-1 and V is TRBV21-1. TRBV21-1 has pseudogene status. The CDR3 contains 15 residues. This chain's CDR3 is CASSNCGSECTEAFF. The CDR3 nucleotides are TGTGCCAGCAGCAATTGCGGCAGTGAATGCACTGAAGCTTTCTTT.